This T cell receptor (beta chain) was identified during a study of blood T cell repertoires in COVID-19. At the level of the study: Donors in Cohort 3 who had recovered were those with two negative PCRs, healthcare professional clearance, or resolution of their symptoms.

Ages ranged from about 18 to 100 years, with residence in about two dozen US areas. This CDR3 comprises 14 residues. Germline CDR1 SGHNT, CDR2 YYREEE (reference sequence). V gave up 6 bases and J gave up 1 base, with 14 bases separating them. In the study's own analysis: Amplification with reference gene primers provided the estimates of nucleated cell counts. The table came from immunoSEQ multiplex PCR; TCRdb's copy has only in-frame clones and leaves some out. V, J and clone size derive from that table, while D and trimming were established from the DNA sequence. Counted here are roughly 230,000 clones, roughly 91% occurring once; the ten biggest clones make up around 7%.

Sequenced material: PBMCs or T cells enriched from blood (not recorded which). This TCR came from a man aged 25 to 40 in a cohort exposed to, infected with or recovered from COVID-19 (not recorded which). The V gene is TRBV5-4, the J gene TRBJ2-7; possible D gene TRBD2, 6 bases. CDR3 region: CASMSRDSSYEQYF. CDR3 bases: TGTGCCAGCATGTCTAGGGACTCTTCCTACGAGCAGTACTTC.